This is a list of T cell receptor beta chains from one sample in a study of cytomegalovirus exposure and HLA in healthy donors. Clones were read by immunoSEQ multiplex PCR, and TCRdb kept only the in-frame ones, dropping some. The table records roughly 150,000 clones, 76% of them present only once. The sample consisted of PBMCs. These TCRs come from a male donor in good health and CMV-seronegative. CDR3s include the opening cysteine and the closing phenylalanine or tryptophan. The order of the fields is clone size, D gene, V gene, J gene, CDR3 protein, CDR3 DNA. D genes are given only for firm matches. Rows give clone size only sometimes, using once, few, many, or a class for an expanded clone.

clone size: few; D gene: .; V gene: TRBV5-1; J gene: TRBJ1-6; CDR3 protein: CASSLEGQELNSPLHF; CDR3 DNA: TGCGCCAGCAGCTTGGAGGGGCAGGAACTAAATTCACCCCTCCACTTT
clone size: .; D gene: TRBD2; V gene: TRBV5-1; J gene: TRBJ2-2; CDR3 protein: CASSTTSGDTGELLF; CDR3 DNA: TGCGCCAGCAGCACGACTAGCGGCGACACCGGGGAGCTGCTTTTT
clone size: .; D gene: .; V gene: TRBV5-6; J gene: TRBJ1-2; CDR3 protein: CASSPSVSGDGYTF; CDR3 DNA: TGTGCCAGCAGCCCCAGTGTTTCGGGGGATGGCTACACCTTC
clone size: .; D gene: .; V gene: TRBV6-5; J gene: TRBJ1-1; CDR3 protein: CASSSTGQYTEAFF; CDR3 DNA: TGTGCCAGCAGTTCTACAGGACAATACACTGAAGCTTTCTTT
clone size: .; D gene: .; V gene: TRBV7-9; J gene: TRBJ1-1; CDR3 protein: CSSSLREGNSGFGTEAFF; CDR3 DNA: TGTTCCAGCAGCTTACGAGAGGGAAACTCCGGATTCGGCACTGAAGCTTTCTTT
clone size: .; D gene: TRBD2; V gene: TRBV5-1; J gene: TRBJ2-7; CDR3 protein: CASSFGGTSAYEQYF; CDR3 DNA: TGCGCCAGCAGCTTCGGTGGGACTAGCGCCTACGAGCAGTACTTC
clone size: .; D gene: TRBD1; V gene: TRBV6-4; J gene: TRBJ1-1; CDR3 protein: CASSDSEIEDRAVDTEAFF; CDR3 DNA: TGTGCCAGCAGTGACTCAGAAATAGAGGACAGGGCTGTGGACACTGAAGCTTTCTTT
clone size: .; D gene: .; V gene: TRBV6-5; J gene: TRBJ2-7; CDR3 protein: CASSLNSGGIYEQYF; CDR3 DNA: TGTGCCAGCAGCCTCAACTCGGGCGGGATCTACGAGCAGTACTTC
clone size: .; D gene: .; V gene: TRBV6-6; J gene: TRBJ1-3; CDR3 protein: CASSRLEATKGNTIYF; CDR3 DNA: TGTGCCAGCAGTCGCCTAGAGGCCACAAAGGGAAACACCATATATTTT
clone size: .; D gene: .; V gene: TRBV14; J gene: TRBJ1-1; CDR3 protein: CASSQRGGTEAFF; CDR3 DNA: TGTGCCAGCAGCCAAAGGGGTGGCACTGAAGCTTTCTTT
clone size: .; D gene: .; V gene: TRBV7-2; J gene: TRBJ2-7; CDR3 protein: CASSFYRSGSEQYF; CDR3 DNA: TGTGCCAGCAGCTTTTATCGGTCGGGGTCCGAGCAGTACTTC
clone size: .; D gene: TRBD1; V gene: TRBV9; J gene: TRBJ1-6; CDR3 protein: CASSDKGADSPLHF; CDR3 DNA: TGTGCCAGCAGCGATAAGGGGGCTGATTCACCCCTCCACTTT
clone size: .; D gene: TRBD1; V gene: TRBV28; J gene: TRBJ1-6; CDR3 protein: CASSYRDRALHF; CDR3 DNA: TGTGCCAGCAGTTACCGGGACAGGGCCCTCCACTTT
clone size: .; D gene: TRBD2; V gene: TRBV15; J gene: TRBJ2-7; CDR3 protein: CATSREGGSTYEQYF; CDR3 DNA: TGTGCCACCAGCAGAGAGGGCGGGAGCACCTACGAGCAGTACTTC
clone size: few; D gene: TRBD1; V gene: TRBV5-1; J gene: TRBJ2-2; CDR3 protein: CAIGTGNTGELFF; CDR3 DNA: TGCGCCATCGGGACAGGGAACACCGGGGAGCTGTTTTTT
clone size: few; D gene: .; V gene: TRBV2; J gene: TRBJ1-6; CDR3 protein: CASSEGLGLWGALHF; CDR3 DNA: TGTGCCAGCAGTGAAGGTTTAGGGCTTTGGGGGGCCCTCCACTTT
clone size: .; D gene: .; V gene: TRBV2; J gene: TRBJ2-3; CDR3 protein: CASSEGFASSDTQYF; CDR3 DNA: TGTGCCAGCAGTGAAGGGTTCGCCAGTTCAGATACGCAGTATTTT
clone size: .; D gene: TRBD1; V gene: TRBV4-3; J gene: TRBJ2-2; CDR3 protein: CASRTGAATGELFF; CDR3 DNA: TGCGCCAGTCGCACAGGGGCCGCGACCGGGGAGCTGTTTTTT
clone size: .; D gene: .; V gene: TRBV5-4; J gene: TRBJ2-3; CDR3 protein: CASRYRSENTDTQYF; CDR3 DNA: TGTGCCAGCAGATACAGATCCGAGAACACAGATACGCAGTATTTT
clone size: .; D gene: .; V gene: TRBV2; J gene: TRBJ1-2; CDR3 protein: CASSEQGLRNGYTF; CDR3 DNA: TGTGCCAGCAGTGAGCAGGGGTTACGGAATGGCTACACCTTC
clone size: .; D gene: TRBD2; V gene: TRBV2; J gene: TRBJ2-5; CDR3 protein: CASSVHFSGTSGGIGETQYF; CDR3 DNA: TGTGCCAGCAGCGTACACTTTTCCGGGACTAGCGGGGGGATTGGGGAGACCCAGTACTTC
clone size: .; D gene: TRBD1; V gene: TRBV5-4; J gene: TRBJ1-2; CDR3 protein: CASSLDGGGTVGYTF; CDR3 DNA: TGTGCCAGCAGCTTGGACGGAGGGGGCACGGTCGGCTACACCTTC
clone size: .; D gene: .; V gene: TRBV29-1; J gene: TRBJ1-2; CDR3 protein: CSDDRRGSGYTF; CDR3 DNA: TGCAGCGATGACAGGCGGGGAAGTGGCTACACCTTC
clone size: .; D gene: .; V gene: TRBV7-2; J gene: TRBJ2-5; CDR3 protein: CASSLASRGVGETQYF; CDR3 DNA: TGTGCCAGCAGCCTTGCCTCAAGGGGCGTAGGGGAGACCCAGTACTTC
clone size: .; D gene: .; V gene: TRBV27; J gene: TRBJ2-2; CDR3 protein: CASSLGGGLSTGELFF; CDR3 DNA: TGTGCCAGCAGTTTGGGGGGAGGATTGAGTACCGGGGAGCTGTTTTTT
clone size: once; D gene: .; V gene: TRBV5-8; J gene: TRBJ1-4; CDR3 protein: CASSLGQLNEKLFF; CDR3 DNA: TGTGCCAGCAGCTTGGGACAGCTAAATGAAAAACTGTTTTTT
clone size: .; D gene: TRBD1; V gene: TRBV5-6; J gene: TRBJ1-2; CDR3 protein: CASSSGQGWRYGYTF; CDR3 DNA: TGTGCCAGCAGCTCAGGACAGGGTTGGCGCTATGGCTACACCTTC
clone size: .; D gene: .; V gene: TRBV7-2; J gene: TRBJ2-5; CDR3 protein: CASSLAGWVSETQYF; CDR3 DNA: TGTGCCAGCAGCCTTGCGGGTTGGGTTTCGGAGACCCAGTACTTC
clone size: .; D gene: TRBD2; V gene: TRBV7-9; J gene: TRBJ2-7; CDR3 protein: CASSLSGTSGGYEQYF; CDR3 DNA: TGTGCCAGCAGCCTATCCGGGACTAGCGGGGGGTACGAGCAGTACTTC
clone size: .; D gene: TRBD1; V gene: TRBV28; J gene: TRBJ1-5; CDR3 protein: CASSFPTGGYVSNQPQHF; CDR3 DNA: TGTGCCAGCAGTTTCCCCACAGGGGGCTACGTCAGCAATCAGCCCCAGCATTTT
clone size: .; D gene: TRBD2; V gene: TRBV5-1; J gene: TRBJ2-3; CDR3 protein: CASSRLAGGIGGRDTQYF; CDR3 DNA: TGCGCCAGCAGCCGACTGGCGGGGGGGATAGGCGGTAGGGATACGCAGTATTTT
clone size: once; D gene: .; V gene: TRBV19; J gene: TRBJ2-7; CDR3 protein: CASQSRGSYEQYF; CDR3 DNA: TGTGCCAGTCAGAGCCGGGGCTCCTACGAGCAGTACTTC
clone size: .; D gene: TRBD1; V gene: TRBV19; J gene: TRBJ1-5; CDR3 protein: CASRGQARENQPQHF; CDR3 DNA: TGTGCCAGTAGGGGACAGGCGAGGGAGAATCAGCCCCAGCATTTT
clone size: .; D gene: TRBD2; V gene: TRBV28; J gene: TRBJ2-7; CDR3 protein: CASSPLAGGYEQYF; CDR3 DNA: TGTGCCAGCAGTCCCCTTGCGGGAGGCTACGAGCAGTACTTC
clone size: .; D gene: .; V gene: TRBV7-9; J gene: TRBJ1-2; CDR3 protein: CATRVEGAYGYTF; CDR3 DNA: TGTGCCACCCGGGTCGAGGGAGCCTATGGCTACACCTTC
clone size: .; D gene: .; V gene: TRBV2; J gene: TRBJ2-3; CDR3 protein: CARRLIAQTGTDTQYF; CDR3 DNA: TGTGCCAGGCGGCTGATTGCCCAGACTGGCACAGATACGCAGTATTTT
clone size: .; D gene: .; V gene: TRBV18; J gene: TRBJ2-1; CDR3 protein: CASSPVDIPHEQFF; CDR3 DNA: TGTGCCAGCTCACCCGTCGACATCCCCCATGAGCAGTTCTTC
clone size: .; D gene: .; V gene: TRBV18; J gene: TRBJ2-6; CDR3 protein: CASSPVMPGMNSGANVLTF; CDR3 DNA: TGTGCCAGCTCACCGGTTATGCCAGGCATGAACTCTGGGGCCAACGTCCTGACTTTC
clone size: .; D gene: TRBD1; V gene: TRBV11-3; J gene: TRBJ1-1; CDR3 protein: CASSSTGGGGTEAFF; CDR3 DNA: TGTGCCAGCAGCTCTACAGGGGGCGGGGGCACTGAAGCTTTCTTT
clone size: once; D gene: TRBD2; V gene: TRBV7-3; J gene: TRBJ2-3; CDR3 protein: CASSSGLGLAGGLSSTDTQYF; CDR3 DNA: TGTGCCAGCAGCAGCGGGTTGGGACTAGCGGGGGGGCTTTCTAGCACAGATACGCAGTATTTT
clone size: .; D gene: .; V gene: TRBV4-3; J gene: TRBJ1-2; CDR3 protein: CASSQDRLYGYTF; CDR3 DNA: TGCGCCAGCAGCCAAGATCGACTCTATGGCTACACCTTC
clone size: few; D gene: TRBD2; V gene: TRBV7-9; J gene: TRBJ2-7; CDR3 protein: CASSFPPRLAGKRNEQYF; CDR3 DNA: TGTGCCAGCAGCTTTCCCCCTCGACTAGCGGGTAAAAGGAACGAGCAGTACTTC
clone size: .; D gene: .; V gene: TRBV7-2; J gene: TRBJ2-7; CDR3 protein: CASTPYSSYEQYF; CDR3 DNA: TGTGCCAGCACCCCTTACAGCTCCTACGAGCAGTACTTC
clone size: .; D gene: .; V gene: TRBV7-2; J gene: TRBJ2-3; CDR3 protein: CASSQVGGPTDTQYF; CDR3 DNA: TGTGCCAGCAGCCAGGTGGGGGGGCCCACAGATACGCAGTATTTT
clone size: .; D gene: .; V gene: TRBV11-3; J gene: TRBJ2-1; CDR3 protein: CASSLTAYSLDEQFF; CDR3 DNA: TGTGCCAGCAGCTTAACAGCTTACTCCTTGGATGAGCAGTTCTTC
clone size: .; D gene: .; V gene: TRBV7-6; J gene: TRBJ1-5; CDR3 protein: CASSLQETNQPQHF; CDR3 DNA: TGTGCCAGCAGCTTACAGGAAACCAATCAGCCCCAGCATTTT
clone size: few; D gene: .; V gene: TRBV7-3; J gene: TRBJ2-5; CDR3 protein: CASSPTGLQETQYF; CDR3 DNA: TGTGCCAGCAGCCCAACCGGACTCCAAGAGACCCAGTACTTC
clone size: .; D gene: .; V gene: TRBV27; J gene: TRBJ1-2; CDR3 protein: CASRSLGRVKYGYTF; CDR3 DNA: TGTGCCAGCAGATCCTTGGGCAGGGTAAAGTATGGCTACACCTTC
clone size: .; D gene: .; V gene: TRBV25-1; J gene: TRBJ1-1; CDR3 protein: CASATGNTEAFF; CDR3 DNA: TGTGCCAGCGCTACAGGGAACACTGAAGCTTTCTTT
clone size: .; D gene: TRBD1; V gene: TRBV4-3; J gene: TRBJ2-3; CDR3 protein: CASSQTYRGITDTQYF; CDR3 DNA: TGCGCCAGCAGCCAAACATACAGGGGCATCACAGATACGCAGTATTTT
clone size: .; D gene: .; V gene: TRBV10-3; J gene: TRBJ1-4; CDR3 protein: CAISPQGGDEKLFF; CDR3 DNA: TGTGCCATCAGTCCGCAGGGTGGAGATGAAAAACTGTTTTTT
clone size: .; D gene: .; V gene: TRBV28; J gene: TRBJ1-5; CDR3 protein: CASSLGGYSNQPQHF; CDR3 DNA: TGTGCCAGCAGTTTAGGAGGATATAGCAATCAGCCCCAGCATTTT
clone size: .; D gene: .; V gene: TRBV15; J gene: TRBJ1-5; CDR3 protein: CATSRDRGQPQHF; CDR3 DNA: TGTGCCACCAGCAGAGATCGCGGTCAGCCCCAGCATTTT
clone size: .; D gene: TRBD2; V gene: TRBV18; J gene: TRBJ2-1; CDR3 protein: CASSDLGLAAYNEQFF; CDR3 DNA: TGTGCCAGCTCAGATTTGGGACTAGCGGCCTACAATGAGCAGTTCTTC
clone size: .; D gene: .; V gene: TRBV6-1; J gene: TRBJ2-5; CDR3 protein: CASSEAPDYSSYQETQYF; CDR3 DNA: TGTGCCAGCAGTGAAGCCCCTGATTACAGTTCTTACCAAGAGACCCAGTACTTC
clone size: .; D gene: TRBD2; V gene: TRBV9; J gene: TRBJ2-3; CDR3 protein: CASSTGTSGILDTQYF; CDR3 DNA: TGTGCCAGCAGCACAGGGACTAGCGGGATATTAGATACGCAGTATTTT
clone size: few; D gene: TRBD1; V gene: TRBV19; J gene: TRBJ2-7; CDR3 protein: CASADRGYEQYF; CDR3 DNA: TGTGCCAGCGCGGACAGGGGCTACGAGCAGTACTTC
clone size: .; D gene: TRBD1; V gene: TRBV7-3; J gene: TRBJ1-3; CDR3 protein: CASSSTGASGNTIYF; CDR3 DNA: TGTGCCAGCAGCTCGACAGGGGCCTCTGGAAACACCATATATTTT
clone size: .; D gene: TRBD1; V gene: TRBV6-6; J gene: TRBJ2-7; CDR3 protein: CASSYRDRTNEQYF; CDR3 DNA: TGTGCCAGCAGTTACCGGGACAGGACAAACGAGCAGTACTTC
clone size: .; D gene: .; V gene: TRBV18; J gene: TRBJ2-1; CDR3 protein: CASSRTGAFYNEQFF; CDR3 DNA: TGTGCCAGCTCACGGACGGGAGCCTTCTACAATGAGCAGTTCTTC